The 10 T cell receptor beta chains below were found in one sample sequenced in a study of cytomegalovirus exposure and HLA in healthy donors. The PCR ran on 60 Vbeta and 13 Jbeta primers. This table comes from immunoSEQ multiplex PCR, and its TCRdb copy is limited to in-frame clones, with some not included. The table shows roughly 110,000 clones, with less than 85% occurring only once. Source material: PBMCs. All receptors come from a man younger than 35 in good health and CMV-seronegative.

J is TRBJ2-7 and V is TRBV7-9; 10 bases are shared with TRBD1. Germline V gene data show CDR1 as SEHNR and CDR2 as FQNEAQ (reference sequence). CDR3 length: 13 amino acids. The junction had 3 bases not matched to a gene; V was cut back by 5 bases and J by 5 bases. The CDR3 region has the DNA TGTGCCAGCAGCCCTGACAGGGGGCACGAGCAGTACTTC. Translated: CASSPDRGHEQYF.

This clone has only one observation. The chain carries TRBV6-1 and TRBJ2-1, with TRBD2 matching over 8 bases. V trimming: 4 bases; J trimming: 10 bases; junction bases outside the gene matches: 12. The length of the CDR3 is 15 residues. Germline-derived CDR1 and CDR2 are MNHNS and SASEGT. The chain's CDR3 is CASSVPGSGGGEQFF. The CDR3 nucleotides are TGTGCCAGCAGTGTCCCGGGGAGCGGGGGAGGAGAGCAGTTCTTC.

The V call is TRBV2, the J call TRBJ1-2; D is possibly TRBD1 (5 bases). Per germline, CDR1 SNHLY and CDR2 FYNNEI. Trimming left V 6 bases short and J 0 bases short, with 11 bases between. This CDR3 spans 14 amino acids. CDR3 sequence (DNA): TGTGCCAGCAGGACAGCCTCGACTAACTATGGCTACACCTTC. Its protein is CASRTASTNYGYTF.

This sequence joins TRBV5-1 and TRBJ1-1, with D possibly TRBD1 on 5 matching bases. The CDR3 length is 12 residues. Trimming cost V 0 bases and J 6 bases, with 6 bases left between them. Per the germline V gene, CDR1 is SGHRS and CDR2 is YFSETQ. The chain's CDR3 is CASSLAGPEAFF. The DNA for the CDR3 is TGCGCCAGCAGCTTGGCAGGGCCTGAAGCTTTCTTT.

This rearrangement joins TRBV19 to TRBJ1-1; the match to TRBD1 covers 7 bases. V shed 7 bases, J shed 4 bases, and the junction held 9 bases outside the gene matches. The germline gives CDR1 LNHDA, CDR2 SQIVND (reference sequence). The CDR3 contains 14 residues. The CDR3 DNA is TGTGCCAGTACCTCGACAGGGAGAGTCACTGAAGCTTTCTTT. It codes for CASTSTGRVTEAFF.

This chain uses TRBV5-1 with TRBJ1-4, with 7 bases that match TRBD1. The V segment lost 6 bases and the J segment 0 bases; nucleotides outside the gene matches: 5. This CDR3 is built from 15 residues. Germline CDR1 reads SGHRS; CDR2 reads YFSETQ. CDR3 DNA sequence: TGCGCCAGCAAGGGGGACAGAGCAACTAATGAAAAACTGTTTTTT. As protein: CASKGDRATNEKLFF.

This clone was seen only once. The V call is TRBV4-2, the J call TRBJ2-6, with 7 bases fitting TRBD2. The J segment lost 3 bases and the V segment lost 2 bases, leaving 4 bases of the junction unmatched. Germline values: CDR1 LGHNA, CDR2 YNFKEQ. The CDR3 is made up of 16 amino acids. The CDR3 loop is CASSQLGGFGANVLTF. The CDR3 bases are TGTGCCAGCAGCCAACTCGGGGGGTTTGGGGCCAACGTCCTGACTTTC.

The CDR3 spells CASVPSDSNQPQHF. CDR3 sequence (DNA): TGTGCTAGTGTCCCCAGTGATAGCAATCAGCCCCAGCATTTT. This chain connects TRBV12-5 to TRBJ1-5; D is unresolved. This CDR3 has 14 amino acids. Germline CDR1 and CDR2: LGHNT and FRNRAP. V lost 7 bases and J 0 bases, leaving 10 bases between the germline ends.

The genes are TRBV11-2 and TRBJ2-1; 8 positions match TRBD1. This CDR3 spans 15 amino acids. V was pared by 7 bases and J by 3 bases, with 8 bases of the junction left unmatched. Germline V gene lookup returns CDR1 SGHAT and CDR2 FQNNGV. The CDR3 bases are TGTGCCAGCACCATCGACAGGGGATTCTACAATGAGCAGTTCTTC. Its translation: CASTIDRGFYNEQFF. The full variable domain, rest sourced from reference TRBV11-2 and TRBJ2-1, is EAGVAQSPRYKIIEKRQSVAFWCNPISGHATLYWYQQILGQGPKLLIQFQNNGVVDDSQLPKDRFSAERLKGVDSTLKIQPAKLEDSAVYLCASTIDRGFYNEQFFGPGTRLTVL.

This rearrangement joins TRBV19 to TRBJ2-4; 8 bases line up with TRBD1. Germline CDR1 is LNHDA and CDR2 is SQIVND (reference sequence). The CDR3 is 15 amino acids. V dropped 6 bases and J dropped 3; count of bases not matched to a gene: 7. The CDR3 DNA sequence: TGTGCCAGTAGCGGACAGGGTTTGGGCAAAAACATTCAGTACTTC. This translates into CASSGQGLGKNIQYF.